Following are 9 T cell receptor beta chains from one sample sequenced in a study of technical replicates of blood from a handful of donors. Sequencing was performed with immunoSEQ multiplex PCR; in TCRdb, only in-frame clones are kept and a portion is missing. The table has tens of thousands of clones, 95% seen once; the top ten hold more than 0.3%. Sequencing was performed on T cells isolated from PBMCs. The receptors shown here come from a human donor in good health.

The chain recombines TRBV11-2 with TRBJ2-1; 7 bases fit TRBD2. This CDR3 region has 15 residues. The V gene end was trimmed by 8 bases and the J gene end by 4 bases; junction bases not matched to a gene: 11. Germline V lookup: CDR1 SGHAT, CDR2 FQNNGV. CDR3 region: CASHHPSGKYNEQFF. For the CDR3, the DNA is TGTGCCAGCCACCACCCTAGCGGAAAGTACAATGAGCAGTTCTTC.

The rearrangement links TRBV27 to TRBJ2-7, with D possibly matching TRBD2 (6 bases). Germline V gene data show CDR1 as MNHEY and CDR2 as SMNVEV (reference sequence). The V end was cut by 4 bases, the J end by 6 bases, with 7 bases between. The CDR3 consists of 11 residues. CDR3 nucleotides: TGTGCCAGCAGTTGGGGACTCGAGCAGTACTTC. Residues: CASSWGLEQYF.

CDR3 amino acids: CASSPEGHLTDTQYF. As DNA, the CDR3 is TGCGCCAGCAGCCCCGAGGGACACCTCACAGATACGCAGTATTTT. The chain has TRBV5-1 and TRBJ2-3, with D perhaps matching TRBD1 (6 bases). Trimming left V 4 bases short and J 2 bases short, with 14 bases between. This CDR3 region has 15 residues. Germline assignment: CDR1 SGHRS and CDR2 YFSETQ. Combining the CDR3 with reference TRBV5-1 and TRBJ2-3 gives the whole variable domain KAGVTQTPRYLIKTRGQQVTLSCSPISGHRSVSWYQQTPGQGLQFLFEYFSETQRNKGNFPGRFSGRQFSNSRSEMNVSTLELGDSALYLCASSPEGHLTDTQYFGPGTRLTVL.

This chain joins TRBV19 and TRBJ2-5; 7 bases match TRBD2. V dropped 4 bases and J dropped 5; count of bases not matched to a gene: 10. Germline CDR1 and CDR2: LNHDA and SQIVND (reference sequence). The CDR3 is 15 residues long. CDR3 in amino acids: CASSKAGVLGETQYF. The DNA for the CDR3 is TGTGCCAGTAGTAAGGCGGGAGTGCTTGGGGAGACCCAGTACTTC.

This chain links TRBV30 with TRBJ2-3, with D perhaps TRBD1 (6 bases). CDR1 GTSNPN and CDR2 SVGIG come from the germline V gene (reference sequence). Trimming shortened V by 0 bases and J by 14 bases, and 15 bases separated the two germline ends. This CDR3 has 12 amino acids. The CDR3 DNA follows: TGTGCCTGGAGTGTTTCAGGGGTTGAGCCGTATTTT. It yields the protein CAWSVSGVEPYF.

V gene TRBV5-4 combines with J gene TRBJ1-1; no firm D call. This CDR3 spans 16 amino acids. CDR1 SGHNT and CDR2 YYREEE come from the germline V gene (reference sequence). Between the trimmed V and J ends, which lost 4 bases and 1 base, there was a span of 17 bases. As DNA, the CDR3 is TGTGCCAGCAGCCACGGCGCTGCCGGGAAGAACACTGAAGCTTTCTTT. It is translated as CASSHGAAGKNTEAFF.

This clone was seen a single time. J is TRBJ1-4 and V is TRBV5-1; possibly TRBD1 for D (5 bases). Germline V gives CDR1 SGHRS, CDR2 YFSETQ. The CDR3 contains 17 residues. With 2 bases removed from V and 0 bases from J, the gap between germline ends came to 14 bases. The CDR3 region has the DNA TGCGCCAGCAGCTTAAGGCAGGGCACTGCAACTAATGAAAAACTGTTTTTT. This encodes CASSLRQGTATNEKLFF.

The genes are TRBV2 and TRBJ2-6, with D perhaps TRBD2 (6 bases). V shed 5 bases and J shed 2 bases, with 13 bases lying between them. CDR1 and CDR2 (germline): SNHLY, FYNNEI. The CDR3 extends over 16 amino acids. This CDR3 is CASSLVGGTGANVLTF. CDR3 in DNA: TGTGCCAGCAGTCTGGTTGGGGGGACTGGGGCCAACGTCCTGACTTTC.

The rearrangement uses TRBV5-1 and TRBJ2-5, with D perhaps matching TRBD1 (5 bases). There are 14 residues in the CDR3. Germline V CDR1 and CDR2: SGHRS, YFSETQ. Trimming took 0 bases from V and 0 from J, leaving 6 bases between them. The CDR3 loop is CASSLGQYQETQYF. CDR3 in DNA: TGCGCCAGCAGCTTGGGACAGTACCAAGAGACCCAGTACTTC.